The 9 T cell receptor beta chains presented below share a single source sample, sequenced in a study of technical replicates of blood from a few donors. TCRdb's copy holds only in-frame clones and misses some; the assay was immunoSEQ multiplex PCR. The data show under 90,000 clones, around 97% seen once. Sequencing was done on a sample of T cells isolated from PBMCs. These receptors originate from a human donor in good health.

The V gene is TRBV7-8, the J gene TRBJ2-7; the D gene is possibly TRBD2 (5 bases). CDR1 is SGHVS and CDR2 is FQNEAQ in the germline V gene. The CDR3 totals 14 residues. V lost 5 bases to trimming and J lost 0 bases, with 11 bases between them. CDR3 coding DNA: TGTGCCAGCAGCGGAACCGGGAACTCCTACGAGCAGTACTTC. It yields the protein CASSGTGNSYEQYF.

J is TRBJ2-1 and V is TRBV18; unclear D gene. This CDR3 contains 12 residues. V dropped 3 bases and J dropped 5 bases, with 5 bases sitting between them. Germline CDR1 and CDR2: KGHSH and LQKENI. CDR3 DNA sequence: TGTGCCAGCTCACCCCCAGACAATGAGCAGTTCTTC. Its protein is CASSPPDNEQFF.

The chain carries TRBV27 and TRBJ2-7; the match to TRBD1 covers 7 bases. V dropped 6 bases and J dropped 0; count of bases not matched to a gene: 5. Looked up from germline, CDR1 is MNHEY and CDR2 is SMNVEV (reference sequence). The CDR3 covers 14 residues. The DNA for the CDR3 is TGTGCCAGCAGCTATACAGGGGTCTCCTACGAGCAGTACTTC. Translated, it gives CASSYTGVSYEQYF.

In its sample, this clone was seen once. The chain is built from TRBV4-1 and TRBJ2-2; D uncertain. V lost 5 bases and J 6 bases, leaving 10 bases between the germline ends. Looked up from germline, CDR1 is MGHRA and CDR2 is YSYEKL. The CDR3 is 13 residues long. This CDR3 reads CASSASEPGELFF. As DNA, the CDR3 is TGCGCCAGCAGCGCTAGTGAACCCGGGGAGCTGTTTTTT.

The chain links TRBV28 to TRBJ1-1; 8 bases match TRBD1. The ends lost 1 base at V and 0 bases at J; junction bases unmatched: 10. Germline-derived CDR1 and CDR2 are MDHEN and SYDVKM. There are 18 residues in the CDR3. This CDR3 reads CASSLSRWTGFLNTEAFF. The CDR3 coding sequence is TGTGCCAGCAGTTTATCGAGGTGGACAGGGTTTTTGAACACTGAAGCTTTCTTT.

The V gene is TRBV7-2, the J gene TRBJ2-7; 12 nucleotides match TRBD2. Trimming at V came to 4 bases and at J to 3 bases, leaving 1 base not matched to a gene. The germline V gene has CDR1 SGHTA and CDR2 FQGNSA. The CDR3 contains 14 residues. This chain's CDR3 is CASSWGLAGYEQYF. The CDR3 DNA reads as TGTGCCAGCAGCTGGGGACTAGCGGGCTACGAGCAGTACTTC.

This clone occurred once. The V gene is TRBV19, the J gene TRBJ1-1; D gene ambiguous. Germline V gives CDR1 LNHDA, CDR2 SQIVND (reference sequence). The CDR3 has 17 residues. V was cut by 3 bases and J by 1 base, with 18 bases left in between. DNA of the CDR3: TGTGCCAGTAGTATGGGTCCGGTCGAGGGAGGGAACACTGAAGCTTTCTTT. Its protein product is CASSMGPVEGGNTEAFF.

This sequence joins TRBV6-1 and TRBJ2-7; D perhaps matches TRBD1 (5 bases). Deletions cut 4 bases from V and 6 bases from J, with 10 bases between. Germline CDR1 reads MNHNS; CDR2 reads SASEGT. The CDR3 covers 12 residues. The CDR3 is CASSGQHLEQYF. CDR3 in DNA: TGTGCCAGCAGTGGACAGCACCTCGAGCAGTACTTC.

The CDR3 DNA reads as TGTGCCAGTAAAAAGCGGGAGATTTCCTCCTACGAGCAGTACTTC. This encodes CASKKREISSYEQYF. The rearrangement uses TRBV19 and TRBJ2-7; 8 bases are shared with TRBD2. The junction had 8 bases not matched to a gene; V was cut back by 7 bases and J by 0 bases. This CDR3 contains 15 residues. Germline V gives CDR1 LNHDA, CDR2 SQIVND (reference sequence). The entire variable domain, with the rest obtained from reference TRBV19 and TRBJ2-7, is as follows: DGGITQSPKYLFRKEGQNVTLSCEQNLNHDAMYWYRQDPGQGLRLIYYSQIVNDFQKGDIAEGYSVSREKKESFPLTVTSAQKNPTAFYLCASKKREISSYEQYFGPGTRLTVT.